Only a few counts were recorded for the clone carrying this T cell receptor (beta chain). Germline V gene data show CDR1 as LGHNA and CDR2 as YNFKEQ. Trimming removed 1 base from V and 0 bases from J, with 4 bases in between. CDR3 length: 14 residues. This specimen belongs to a study of blood T cells in healthy people across ages. Next came a second PCR, run for 7 to 11 cycles, which used a sample-barcoded 5' primer along with a J-beta primer mix. TCRdb independently ran MiXCR on the 5' RACE reads; one entry per CDR3 protein. Here the sample spans over 600,000 distinct CDR3 sequences, about half being singletons.

This sequence originates from a man of 80 years or more in good health. The chain is built from TRBV4-2 and TRBJ2-4; D not resolved. Sample: blood. CDR3 sequence: CASSQAGAKNIQYF. The DNA of the CDR3 is TGTGCCAGCAGCCAAGCGGGAGCCAAAAACATTCAGTACTTC.